These T cell receptor beta chains were read from a single sample in a study of blood T cell repertoires in COVID-19. Data came from immunoSEQ multiplex PCR; TCRdb stores just in-frame clones and leaves some out. This sample has about 200,000 clones, with roughly 88% found just once. The sample consisted of PBMCs or T cells enriched from blood (not recorded which). The origin of the receptors is a man between 35 and 55 years old with acute COVID-19. Both conserved end residues are trimmed from each CDR3.

14	TRBV5-1	TRBJ2-1	ASSLGGAGPYNEQF
14	TRBV7-7	TRBJ1-3	ASSYGLPSSGNTIY
10	TRBV25-1	TRBJ1-2	ASSPREGGYT
11	TRBV28	TRBJ1-1	ASSSGDRAKAF
11	TRBV1	TRBJ2-1	TSSWRSLDEQF
14	TRBV28	TRBJ2-7	ASSLNSDSGTYEQY
14	TRBV2	TRBJ2-7	ASTWGRGPYSYEQY
10	TRBV12-3/TRBV12-4	TRBJ2-5	ASSLVEGTQY
11	TRBV9	TRBJ2-1	ASTSGSYNEQF
10	TRBV19	TRBJ1-1	ASRLGDTEAF
13	TRBV15	TRBJ1-5	ATSPGAGAGSPQH
13	TRBV9	TRBJ1-1	ASSVSTGFNTEAF
13	TRBV19	TRBJ1-4	ASSIQTGQGEKLF
15	TRBV7-9	TRBJ2-3	ASSALLSGRARDTQY
14	TRBV7-9	TRBJ2-3	ASSLGASGGGDTQY
10	TRBV5-1	TRBJ1-2	ASSPGQGGYT
10	TRBV2	TRBJ2-5	ASRLSEETQY
16	TRBV25-1	TRBJ2-3	ASSPTSGRGGSTDTQY
11	TRBV6-4	TRBJ2-1	ASSAGTLGEQF
11	TRBV12-3/TRBV12-4	TRBJ1-5	ASSFGVRQPQH
9	TRBV29-1	TRBJ1-1	SVEATEEAF
15	TRBV4-3	TRBJ1-5	ASSQTTGGAGNQPQH
16	TRBV24-1	TRBJ2-3	ATSDLKGTSGYTDTQY
13	TRBV19	TRBJ2-6	ASSWQGSGANVLT
13	TRBV28	TRBJ1-1	ASSPIVTAGTEAF
13	TRBV7-2	TRBJ2-1	ASSLASGGWNEQF
11	TRBV28	TRBJ1-4	ASRGGLREKLF
15	TRBV4-2	TRBJ2-5	ASSQDLAVVGQETQY
14	TRBV13	TRBJ1-3	ASSLVTEVNGNTIY
14	TRBV5-4	TRBJ2-1	ASSSGLAGGVDEQF
16	TRBV5-1	TRBJ2-1	ASSSNPPGTGTSNEQF